This TCR beta chain was observed in a study of T cell responses to AZD1222 COVID-19 vaccine. Background on the study: Pooling covered second doses at about 4 or about 12 weeks.

Clones were sequenced by immunoSEQ multiplex PCR, and TCRdb holds only the in-frame ones, with some missing. The sample lists more than 150,000 clones, around 94% occurring once. Study-wide findings and caveats: Spike-wide vaccine-associated CD4 TCRs dominated at 160-218 and 743-854. The donor group comprised mostly white British people and more females; the analysis possibly underestimated clonal diversity. Spike-specific TCR breadth and depth both grew after two AZD1222 doses.

In the case of this clone: Its cognate antigen is unknown.

The origin of this receptor is an adult in good health. This sample comprised peripheral blood, obtained on day 0 of AZD1222 vaccination.

The CDR3 nucleotides read TGTGCCAGCAGTCGAGGGGAGGGGAGCACCATATATTTT. Translating gives CASSRGEGSTIYF. The chain is built from TRBV2 and TRBJ1-3; TRBD1 might be the D (5 bases). The CDR3 contains 13 residues. Germline V lookup: CDR1 SNHLY, CDR2 FYNNEI. Trimming cost V 5 bases and J 9 bases, with 14 bases left between them.